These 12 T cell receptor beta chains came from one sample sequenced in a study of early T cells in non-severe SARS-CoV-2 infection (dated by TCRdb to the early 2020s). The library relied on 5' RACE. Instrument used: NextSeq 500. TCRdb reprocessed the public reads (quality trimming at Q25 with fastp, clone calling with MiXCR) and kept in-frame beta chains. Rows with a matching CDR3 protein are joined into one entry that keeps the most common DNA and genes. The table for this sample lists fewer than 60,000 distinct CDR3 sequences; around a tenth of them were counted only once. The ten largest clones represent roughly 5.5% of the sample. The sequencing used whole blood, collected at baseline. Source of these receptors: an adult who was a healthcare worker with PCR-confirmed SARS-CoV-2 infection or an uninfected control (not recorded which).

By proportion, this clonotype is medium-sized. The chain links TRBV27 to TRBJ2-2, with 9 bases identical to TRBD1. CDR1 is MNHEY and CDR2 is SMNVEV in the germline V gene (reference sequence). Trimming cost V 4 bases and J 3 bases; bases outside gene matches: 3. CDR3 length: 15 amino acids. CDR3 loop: CASSSGTGHTGELFF. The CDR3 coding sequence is TGTGCCAGCAGTTCGGGGACAGGGCACACCGGGGAGCTGTTTTTT.

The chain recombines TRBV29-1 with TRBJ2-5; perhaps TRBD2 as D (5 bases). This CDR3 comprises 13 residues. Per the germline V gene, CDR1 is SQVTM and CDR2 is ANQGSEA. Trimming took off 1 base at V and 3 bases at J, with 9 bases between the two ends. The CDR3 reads CSVEGGEKETQYF. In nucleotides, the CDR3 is TGCAGCGTTGAAGGTGGGGAGAAAGAGACCCAGTACTTC.

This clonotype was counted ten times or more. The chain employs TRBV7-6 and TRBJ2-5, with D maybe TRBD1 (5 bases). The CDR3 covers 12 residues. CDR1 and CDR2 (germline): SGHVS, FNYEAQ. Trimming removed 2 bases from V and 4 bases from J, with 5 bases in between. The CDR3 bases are TGTGCCAGCAGCTTACAGGGAGAGACCCAGTACTTC. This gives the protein CASSLQGETQYF.

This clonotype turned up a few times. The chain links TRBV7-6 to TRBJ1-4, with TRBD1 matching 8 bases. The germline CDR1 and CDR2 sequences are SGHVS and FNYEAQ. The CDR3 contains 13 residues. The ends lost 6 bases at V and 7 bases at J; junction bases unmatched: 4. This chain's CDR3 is CASRDRVGEKLFF. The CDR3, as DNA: TGTGCCAGCAGGGACAGGGTGGGTGAAAAACTGTTTTTT.

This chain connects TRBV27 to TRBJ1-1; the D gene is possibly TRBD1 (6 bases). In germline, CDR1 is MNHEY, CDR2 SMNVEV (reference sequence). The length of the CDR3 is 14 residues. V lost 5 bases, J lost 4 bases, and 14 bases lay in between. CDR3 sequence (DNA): TGTGCCAGCAGTCGACAGGAGAGAGGCACTGAAGCTTTCTTT. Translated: CASSRQERGTEAFF.

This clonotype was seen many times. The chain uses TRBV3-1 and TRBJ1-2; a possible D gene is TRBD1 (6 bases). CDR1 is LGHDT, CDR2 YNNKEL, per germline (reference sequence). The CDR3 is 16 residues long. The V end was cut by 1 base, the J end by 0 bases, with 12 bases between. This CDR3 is CASSQVGQRSNYGYTF. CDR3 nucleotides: TGTGCCAGCAGCCAAGTTGGACAGAGGTCTAACTATGGCTACACCTTC.

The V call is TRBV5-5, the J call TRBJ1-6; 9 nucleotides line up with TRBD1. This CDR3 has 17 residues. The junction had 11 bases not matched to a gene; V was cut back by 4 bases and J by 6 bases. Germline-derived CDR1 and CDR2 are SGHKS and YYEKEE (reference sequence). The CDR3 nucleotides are TGTGCCAGCAGCGGGAAGGACAGGGGATCGTTTAATTCACCCCTCCACTTT. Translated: CASSGKDRGSFNSPLHF. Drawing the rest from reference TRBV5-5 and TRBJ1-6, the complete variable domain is DAGVTQSPTHLIKTRGQQVTLRCSPISGHKSVSWYQQVLGQGPQFIFQYYEKEERGRGNFPDRFSARQFPNYSSELNVNALLLGDSALYLCASSGKDRGSFNSPLHFGNGTRLTVT.

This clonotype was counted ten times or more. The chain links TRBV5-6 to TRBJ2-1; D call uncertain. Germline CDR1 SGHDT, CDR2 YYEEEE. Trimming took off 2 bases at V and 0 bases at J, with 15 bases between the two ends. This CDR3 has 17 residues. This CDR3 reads CASSFVPRTHSYNEQFF. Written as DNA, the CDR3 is TGTGCCAGCAGCTTTGTTCCACGTACACACTCCTACAATGAGCAGTTCTTC.

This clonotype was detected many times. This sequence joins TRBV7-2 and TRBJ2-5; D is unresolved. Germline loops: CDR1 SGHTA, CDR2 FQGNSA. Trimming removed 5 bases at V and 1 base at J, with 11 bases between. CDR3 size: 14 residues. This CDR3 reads CASSQAAAQETQYF. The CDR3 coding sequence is TGTGCCAGCAGCCAGGCAGCAGCCCAAGAGACCCAGTACTTC.

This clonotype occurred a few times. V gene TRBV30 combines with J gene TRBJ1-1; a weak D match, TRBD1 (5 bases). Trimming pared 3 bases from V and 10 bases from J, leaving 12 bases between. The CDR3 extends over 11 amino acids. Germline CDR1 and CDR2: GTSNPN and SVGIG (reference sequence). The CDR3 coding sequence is TGTGCCTGGAGCTACCTCGGGGGAGCTTTCTTT. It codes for CAWSYLGGAFF.

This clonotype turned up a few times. The CDR3 spells CASSTYGQGGSPLHF. The CDR3 DNA reads as TGTGCCAGCAGCACCTACGGACAGGGCGGATCACCCCTCCACTTT. This rearrangement joins TRBV7-2 to TRBJ1-6, with 8 nucleotides matching TRBD1. In germline, CDR1 is SGHTA, CDR2 FQGNSA. The CDR3 is 15 amino acids. J was trimmed by 10 bases and V by 5 bases; bases with no gene match: 10.

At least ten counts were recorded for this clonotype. The CDR3 loop is CAITPGDGELFF. As DNA, the CDR3 is TGTGCCATCACCCCGGGAGACGGGGAGCTGTTTTTT. The gene calls are TRBV10-3 and TRBJ2-2; the D gene is possibly TRBD2 (6 bases). Trimming took 7 bases from V and 7 from J, leaving 10 bases between them. Germline V CDR1 and CDR2: ENHRY, SYGVKD. The CDR3 totals 12 residues.